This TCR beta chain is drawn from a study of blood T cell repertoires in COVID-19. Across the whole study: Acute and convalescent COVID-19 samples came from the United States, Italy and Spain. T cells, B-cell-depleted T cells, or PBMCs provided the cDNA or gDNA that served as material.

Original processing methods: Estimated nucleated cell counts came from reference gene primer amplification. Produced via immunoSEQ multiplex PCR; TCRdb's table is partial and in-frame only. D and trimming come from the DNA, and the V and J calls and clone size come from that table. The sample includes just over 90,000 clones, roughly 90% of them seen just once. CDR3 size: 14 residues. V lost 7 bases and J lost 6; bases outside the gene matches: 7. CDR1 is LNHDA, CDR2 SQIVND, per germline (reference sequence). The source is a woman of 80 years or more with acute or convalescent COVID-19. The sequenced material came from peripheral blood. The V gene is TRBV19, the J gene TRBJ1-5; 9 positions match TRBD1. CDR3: CASTTTGGGQPQHF. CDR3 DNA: TGTGCCAGTACCACCACAGGGGGCGGTCAGCCCCAGCATTTT.